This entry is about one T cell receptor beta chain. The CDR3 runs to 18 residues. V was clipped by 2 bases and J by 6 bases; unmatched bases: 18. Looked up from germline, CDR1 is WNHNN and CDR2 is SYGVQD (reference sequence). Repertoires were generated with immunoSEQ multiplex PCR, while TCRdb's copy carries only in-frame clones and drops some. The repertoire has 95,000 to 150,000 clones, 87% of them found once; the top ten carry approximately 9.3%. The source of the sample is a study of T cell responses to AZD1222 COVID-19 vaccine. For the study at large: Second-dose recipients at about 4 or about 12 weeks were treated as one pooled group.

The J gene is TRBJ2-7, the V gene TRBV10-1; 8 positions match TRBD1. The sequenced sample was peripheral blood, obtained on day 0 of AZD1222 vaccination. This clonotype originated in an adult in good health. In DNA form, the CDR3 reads TGCGCCAGCAGTGAGCCTTCCCACCGAACGACAGGGGCGTGCGAGCAGTACTTC. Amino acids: CASSEPSHRTTGACEQYF.